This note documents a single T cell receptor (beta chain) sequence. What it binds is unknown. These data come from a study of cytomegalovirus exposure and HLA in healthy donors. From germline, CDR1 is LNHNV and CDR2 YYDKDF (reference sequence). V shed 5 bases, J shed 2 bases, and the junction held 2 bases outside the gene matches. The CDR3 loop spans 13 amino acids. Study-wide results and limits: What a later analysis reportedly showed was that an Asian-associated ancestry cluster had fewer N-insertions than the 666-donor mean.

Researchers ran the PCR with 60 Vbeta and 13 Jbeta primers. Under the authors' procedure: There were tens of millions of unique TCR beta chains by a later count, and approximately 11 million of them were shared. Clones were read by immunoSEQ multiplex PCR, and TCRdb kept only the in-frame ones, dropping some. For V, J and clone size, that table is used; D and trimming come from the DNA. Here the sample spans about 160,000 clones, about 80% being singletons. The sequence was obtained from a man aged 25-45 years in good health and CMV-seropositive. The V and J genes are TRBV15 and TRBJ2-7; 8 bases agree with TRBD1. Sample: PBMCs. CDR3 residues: CATSGQGTYEQYF. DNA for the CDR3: TGTGCCACCAGCGGACAGGGAACCTACGAGCAGTACTTC.